A selection of T cell receptor beta chains follows, all from one sample in a study of blood T cell repertoires in COVID-19. The protocol was immunoSEQ multiplex PCR, while the TCRdb copy is restricted to in-frame clones and leaves out a portion. In the table there are 200,000 to 250,000 clones, 80% of which are singletons. Source material: PBMCs or T cells enriched from blood (not recorded which). Receptor source: a man aged 25 to 45 with acute COVID-19. CDR3s include the opening cysteine and the closing phenylalanine or tryptophan. D genes are given only for firm matches. Some rows have no size entry. The others give once, few or many, or a class for an expanded clone.

j_gene: TRBJ2-3
d_gene: TRBD2
v_gene: TRBV5-1
len: 15
abundance: .
CDR3nt: TGCGCCAGCAGCCCTCGCGCGGGGGGCACAGATACGCAGTATTTT
CDR3aa: CASSPRAGGTDTQYF

j_gene: TRBJ2-3
d_gene: .
v_gene: TRBV9
len: 13
abundance: .
CDR3nt: TGTGCCAGCAGTTTTCGTCCCACAGATACGCAGTATTTT
CDR3aa: CASSFRPTDTQYF

j_gene: TRBJ1-6
d_gene: .
v_gene: TRBV28
len: 16
abundance: .
CDR3nt: TGTGCCAGCAGTTCCGTGGACACCAACCGCTATTCACCCCTCCACTTT
CDR3aa: CASSSVDTNRYSPLHF

j_gene: TRBJ1-5
d_gene: .
v_gene: TRBV7-6
len: 13
abundance: once
CDR3nt: TGTGCCAGCAGCTGGACCAGGGATCAGCCCCAGCATTTT
CDR3aa: CASSWTRDQPQHF

j_gene: TRBJ2-4
d_gene: .
v_gene: TRBV7-4
len: 14
abundance: .
CDR3nt: TGTGCCAGCAGCTTACGGGGAGGCAAAAACATTCAGTACTTC
CDR3aa: CASSLRGGKNIQYF

j_gene: TRBJ2-7
d_gene: TRBD1
v_gene: TRBV5-5
len: 15
abundance: few
CDR3nt: TGTGCCAGCAGCTTGGGAGACAGGGTGGTTTACGAGCAGTACTTC
CDR3aa: CASSLGDRVVYEQYF

j_gene: TRBJ2-3
d_gene: .
v_gene: TRBV7-9
len: 14
abundance: .
CDR3nt: TGTGCCAGCAGTGACCAGGGGAGCACAGATACGCAGTATTTT
CDR3aa: CASSDQGSTDTQYF

j_gene: TRBJ2-2
d_gene: .
v_gene: TRBV24-1
len: 16
abundance: once
CDR3nt: TGTGCCACCAGTCTGTGGGGAACGGGGAGCACCGGGGAGCTGTTTTTT
CDR3aa: CATSLWGTGSTGELFF

j_gene: TRBJ2-3
d_gene: TRBD2
v_gene: TRBV19
len: 21
abundance: .
CDR3nt: TGTGCCAGTAGTATAGAGGGGGGAGCAGGACTAGCGGGGTTCTCCACAGATACGCAGTATTTT
CDR3aa: CASSIEGGAGLAGFSTDTQYF

j_gene: TRBJ1-1
d_gene: TRBD1
v_gene: TRBV5-4
len: 16
abundance: .
CDR3nt: TGTGCCAGCAGCCCAAAAGGGGGACAGGGCGAAACTGAAGCTTTCTTT
CDR3aa: CASSPKGGQGETEAFF

j_gene: TRBJ2-3
d_gene: TRBD2
v_gene: TRBV7-2
len: 19
abundance: .
CDR3nt: TGTGCCAGCAGCTTAGTTCGCGGGGGGAACGGGGGGAAGGCAGATACGCAGTATTTT
CDR3aa: CASSLVRGGNGGKADTQYF

j_gene: TRBJ1-1
d_gene: TRBD1
v_gene: TRBV29-1
len: 12
abundance: few
CDR3nt: TGCAGCGCCAGGGGGCCGAGCACTGAAGCTTTCTTT
CDR3aa: CSARGPSTEAFF

j_gene: TRBJ2-2
d_gene: TRBD2
v_gene: TRBV28
len: 19
abundance: once
CDR3nt: TGTGCCAGCAGTTCGGCCGGGCTAGCGGGGGCCTCGAACACCGGGGAGCTGTTTTTT
CDR3aa: CASSSAGLAGASNTGELFF

j_gene: TRBJ2-3
d_gene: .
v_gene: TRBV27
len: 13
abundance: .
CDR3nt: TGTGCCAGCAGTTGGCATAGCACAGATACGCAGTATTTT
CDR3aa: CASSWHSTDTQYF

j_gene: TRBJ1-2
d_gene: TRBD1
v_gene: TRBV5-5
len: 16
abundance: once
CDR3nt: TGTGCCAGCAGCTTGATGGGAACGGGCAGGGGGCTTGGCTACACCTTC
CDR3aa: CASSLMGTGRGLGYTF

j_gene: TRBJ1-1
d_gene: .
v_gene: TRBV21-1
len: 16
abundance: .
CDR3nt: TGTGCCAGCAGCAAAGTATACGTCAGGGCGAACACTGAAGCTTTCTTT
CDR3aa: CASSKVYVRANTEAFF

j_gene: TRBJ2-3
d_gene: .
v_gene: TRBV11-2
len: 14
abundance: .
CDR3nt: TGTGCCAGCAGCTTTTCAACCAGGGGAGATACGCAGTATTTT
CDR3aa: CASSFSTRGDTQYF

j_gene: TRBJ1-1
d_gene: .
v_gene: TRBV11-2
len: 13
abundance: .
CDR3nt: TGTGCCAGCAGCTTAGCGGCAGGCGGGGGAGCTTTCTTT
CDR3aa: CASSLAAGGGAFF

j_gene: TRBJ1-2
d_gene: .
v_gene: TRBV10-3
len: 13
abundance: .
CDR3nt: TGTGCCATCAGTGAGTCGGCAGGTCAGGGCTACACCTTC
CDR3aa: CAISESAGQGYTF

j_gene: TRBJ1-4
d_gene: .
v_gene: TRBV28
len: 17
abundance: .
CDR3nt: TGTGCCAGCAGTACCGTTCAGGGGCCGCCCACTAATGAAAAACTGTTTTTT
CDR3aa: CASSTVQGPPTNEKLFF

j_gene: TRBJ1-2
d_gene: .
v_gene: TRBV3-1/TRBV3-2
len: 15
abundance: .
CDR3nt: TGTGCCAGCAGCCAAGATACCCGACTAAACTATGGCTACACCTTC
CDR3aa: CASSQDTRLNYGYTF

j_gene: TRBJ2-1
d_gene: TRBD2
v_gene: TRBV2
len: 13
abundance: .
CDR3nt: TGTGCCAGCAGTTATGGACTAGCGAATGAGCAGTTCTTC
CDR3aa: CASSYGLANEQFF